The source of this T cell receptor (beta chain) is a study of neurological immune-mediated disorders. PBMCs numbering 2 million and stored at -80 C yielded the unsorted libraries. TCRdb ran MiXCR on the 5' RACE reads and lists one entry per CDR3 protein. The data contain around 50,000 distinct CDR3 sequences, about 25% of them singletons. CDR1 and CDR2 from the germline V gene are LNHNV and YYDKDF (reference sequence). The CDR3 runs to 13 residues. V was cut by 1 base and J by 4 bases, with 4 bases left in between. This clonotype was recorded at least ten times. This rearrangement joins TRBV15 to TRBJ1-4; unclear D gene. The sample consisted of PBMCs. The TCR sequence derives from a woman in her sixties or seventies in good health. This chain's CDR3 is CATSRAFNEKLFF. CDR3 bases: TGTGCCACCAGCAGAGCCTTTAATGAAAAACTGTTTTTT.